This T cell receptor (beta chain) emerged from a study of blood T cell repertoires in COVID-19. A remark on this clone: The same CDR3 also results from other DNA sequences found in this sample.

Profiled with immunoSEQ multiplex PCR; TCRdb holds only in-frame clones, not every one. Of fewer than 500,000 clones listed, around 90% are singletons. The receptor comes from a woman younger than 35 who had recovered from COVID-19. The sequenced sample consisted of PBMCs or T cells enriched from blood (not recorded which).

The DNA for the CDR3 is TGCGCCAGCAGCTTGGGTCAGAACACCGGGGAGCTGTTTTTT. It specifies CASSLGQNTGELFF. This chain uses TRBV5-1 with TRBJ2-2; the D is unclear. Germline CDR1 and CDR2: SGHRS and YFSETQ. The CDR3 contains 14 residues. Trimming took off 0 bases at V and 1 base at J, with 4 bases between the two ends. Filled out from reference TRBV5-1 and TRBJ2-2, the complete variable domain reads KAGVTQTPRYLIKTRGQQVTLSCSPISGHRSVSWYQQTPGQGLQFLFEYFSETQRNKGNFPGRFSGRQFSNSRSEMNVSTLELGDSALYLCASSLGQNTGELFFGEGSRLTVL.